This is a list of T cell receptor beta chains from one sample in a study of response to subunit inactivated influenza vaccine. TCRdb called the RT-PCR reads again in MiXCR, with one record for every CDR3 protein. The sample consists of about 780,000 distinct CDR3 sequences, approximately 18% of them appearing once. The sequences come from PBMCs from blood, collected 4 to 6 days after vaccination. The receptor set was obtained from a middle-aged man who received an inactivated influenza vaccine. Both conserved end residues are part of each CDR3. D genes are given only for firm matches. Some rows mark clone size as missing; the rest say once, few, many or name a class of expanded clone.

CDR3 protein,CDR3 DNA,J gene,D gene,V gene,CDR3 length,clone size
CSAPKWTSGRSREQFF,TGCAGTGCCCCCAAATGGACTAGCGGGAGGTCACGTGAGCAGTTCTTC,TRBJ2-1,TRBD2,TRBV20-1,16,few
CASSIDGRSGTEAFF,TGTGCCAGTAGTATAGACGGCAGATCGGGCACTGAAGCTTTCTTT,TRBJ1-1,.,TRBV19,15,.
CASSQASLASGGSYEQYF,TGCGCCAGCAGCCAAGCCTCCCTCGCTAGCGGGGGGTCCTACGAGCAGTACTTC,TRBJ2-7,TRBD2,TRBV4-3,18,.
CASSLGGAGELFF,TGTGCCAGCAGCTTAGGGGGGGCCGGGGAGCTGTTTTTT,TRBJ2-2,.,TRBV7-2,13,many
CAISQGGRFMEQYF,TGTGCCATCAGTCAAGGAGGTAGGTTCATGGAGCAGTACTTC,TRBJ2-7,.,TRBV10-3,14,.
CASSYSFEAGQGDYEQYF,TGTGCCAGCAGTTACTCGTTTGAGGCGGGACAGGGGGACTACGAGCAGTACTTC,TRBJ2-7,TRBD1,TRBV6-2/TRBV6-3,18,.
CASSLMTDEQFF,TGCGCCAGCAGCTTGATGACAGATGAGCAGTTCTTC,TRBJ2-1,.,TRBV5-1,12,few
CASSLSGTTWGYEQYF,TGTGCCAGCAGCCTCTCCGGGACCACCTGGGGATACGAGCAGTACTTC,TRBJ2-7,.,TRBV7-2,16,.
CASSHWENYEQYF,TGCGCCAGCAGCCACTGGGAGAACTACGAGCAGTACTTC,TRBJ2-7,.,TRBV4-1,13,few
CAWSRFLRSYEQYF,TGTGCCTGGAGCAGATTCCTGAGGTCCTACGAGCAGTACTTC,TRBJ2-7,.,TRBV30,14,.
CASSFTTSGNVETQYF,TGTGCCAGCAGCTTCACAACTAGCGGGAACGTCGAGACCCAGTACTTC,TRBJ2-5,TRBD2,TRBV7-8,16,many
CASSWVVVQETGGETQYF,TGTGCCAGCAGTTGGGTGGTTGTCCAGGAGACTGGAGGGGAGACCCAGTACTTC,TRBJ2-5,.,TRBV28,18,.
CASISFTTNTGELFF,TGTGCCAGCATCTCCTTTACCACCAACACCGGGGAGCTGTTTTTT,TRBJ2-2,.,TRBV6-2/TRBV6-3,15,.
CASSRVPGGNEQYF,TGCGCCAGCAGCCGGGTGCCAGGGGGAAACGAGCAGTACTTC,TRBJ2-7,TRBD1,TRBV4-3,14,.
CSALNSGLPVPDTQYF,TGCAGTGCTTTAAATTCGGGACTCCCGGTGCCAGATACGCAGTATTTT,TRBJ2-3,.,TRBV20-1,16,few
CASSLSLTEQFF,TGTGCCAGCAGCTTATCGCTCACTGAGCAGTTCTTC,TRBJ2-1,.,TRBV7-8,12,.
CSAISSYEQYF,TGCAGTGCTATAAGCTCCTACGAGCAGTACTTC,TRBJ2-7,.,TRBV20-1,11,few
CASRPPGLVGNEQFF,TGTGCCAGCAGGCCTCCGGGACTAGTCGGTAATGAGCAGTTCTTC,TRBJ2-1,TRBD2,TRBV7-2,15,few
CASREGTGFNQPQHF,TGTGCCAGCAGAGAAGGGACAGGGTTCAATCAGCCCCAGCATTTT,TRBJ1-5,TRBD1,TRBV28,15,.
CASSHLLYNEQFF,TGTGCCAGCAGCCATCTTTTGTACAATGAGCAGTTCTTC,TRBJ2-1,.,TRBV4-2,13,.
CASSRGHGSGGTQYF,TGTGCCAGCAGCCGGGGCCATGGGTCCGGAGGGACCCAGTACTTC,TRBJ2-5,.,TRBV12-3/TRBV12-4,15,.
CASSWDEGTGELFF,TGCGCCAGCAGCTGGGACGAGGGCACCGGGGAGCTGTTTTTT,TRBJ2-2,.,TRBV5-1,14,.
CASNTGQGSEKLFF,TGTGCCAGCAACACGGGACAGGGAAGCGAAAAACTGTTTTTT,TRBJ1-4,TRBD1,TRBV7-9,14,few
CASSRDRASDTQYF,TGCGCCAGCAGCCGGGACAGGGCCTCAGATACGCAGTATTTT,TRBJ2-3,TRBD1,TRBV5-1,14,few
CASSFLGGPDTQYF,TGTGCCAGCAGTTTTCTGGGGGGCCCAGATACGCAGTATTTT,TRBJ2-3,.,TRBV12-3/TRBV12-4,14,.
CASSLERGGYEQYF,TGTGCCAGCAGTTTGGAAAGGGGCGGGTACGAGCAGTACTTC,TRBJ2-7,.,TRBV12-3/TRBV12-4,14,.
CASSPLGTGSYEQYF,TGTGCCAGCAGTCCCCTAGGGACGGGCTCCTACGAGCAGTACTTC,TRBJ2-7,.,TRBV12-3/TRBV12-4,15,.
CSVEGPELKGSDTQYF,TGCAGCGTTGAAGGTCCAGAACTCAAAGGATCAGATACGCAGTATTTT,TRBJ2-3,.,TRBV29-1,16,.
CASSFVSSGLYEQYF,TGTGCCAGCAGCTTTGTGAGTAGCGGGTTGTACGAGCAGTACTTC,TRBJ2-7,TRBD2,TRBV7-2,15,many
CASSPGTGRGHGYTF,TGTGCCAGCAGTCCAGGGACAGGGAGAGGACATGGCTACACCTTC,TRBJ1-2,TRBD1,TRBV12-3/TRBV12-4,15,.
CATSRGAGGPHTQYF,TGTGCCACCAGCAGAGGGGCGGGAGGGCCACATACGCAGTATTTT,TRBJ2-3,TRBD2,TRBV15,15,.
CASGATAFEGQPQHF,TGTGCCAGCGGGGCGACAGCGTTTGAGGGACAGCCCCAGCATTTT,TRBJ1-5,.,TRBV6-2/TRBV6-3,15,few